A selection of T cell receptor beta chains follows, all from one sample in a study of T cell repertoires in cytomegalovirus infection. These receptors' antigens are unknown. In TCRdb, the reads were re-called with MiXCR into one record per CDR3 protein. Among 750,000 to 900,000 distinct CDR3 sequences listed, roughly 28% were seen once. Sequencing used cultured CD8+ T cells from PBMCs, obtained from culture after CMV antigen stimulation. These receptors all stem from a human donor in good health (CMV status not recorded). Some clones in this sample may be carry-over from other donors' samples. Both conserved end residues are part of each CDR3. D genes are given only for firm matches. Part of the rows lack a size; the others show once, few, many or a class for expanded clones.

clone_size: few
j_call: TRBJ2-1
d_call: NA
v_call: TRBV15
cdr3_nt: TGTGCCACCAGCAGTCCGAAGACTACCAGACCCAATGAGCAGTTCTTC
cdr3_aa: CATSSPKTTRPNEQFF

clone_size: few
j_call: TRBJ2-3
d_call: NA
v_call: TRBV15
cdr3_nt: TGTGCCACCAGCAGTCCCTCTGAGGAAGATACGCAGTATTTT
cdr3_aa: CATSSPSEEDTQYF

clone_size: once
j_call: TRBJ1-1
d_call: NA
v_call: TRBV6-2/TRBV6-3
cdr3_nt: TGTGCCAGCAGTTATTATCAGCTCGAAGCTTTCTTT
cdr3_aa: CASSYYQLEAFF

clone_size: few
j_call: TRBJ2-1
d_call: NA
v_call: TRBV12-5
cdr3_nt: TGTGCTAGTGGTTTGAGTTACGACAATGAGCAGTTCTTC
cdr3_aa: CASGLSYDNEQFF

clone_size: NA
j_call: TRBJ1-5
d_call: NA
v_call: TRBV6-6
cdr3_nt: TGTGCCAGCAGTTACGGCAGGGTAAGACAGCCCCAGCATTTT
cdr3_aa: CASSYGRVRQPQHF

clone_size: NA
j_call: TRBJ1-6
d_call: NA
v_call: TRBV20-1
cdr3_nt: TGCAGTGCCCCGGCGCCAGTTACCCCGTACGAGTCACCCCTCCACTTT
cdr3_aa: CSAPAPVTPYESPLHF

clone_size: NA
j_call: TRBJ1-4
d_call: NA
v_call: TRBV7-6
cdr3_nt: TGTGCCAGCAGCTTAGCGGGGCAGGGCGTTTATGAAAAACTGTTTTTT
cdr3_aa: CASSLAGQGVYEKLFF

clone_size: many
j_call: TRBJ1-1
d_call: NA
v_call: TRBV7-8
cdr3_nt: TGTGCCAGCAGCTTCGCCAGCAGTTACGAGAACACTGAAGCTTTCTTT
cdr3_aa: CASSFASSYENTEAFF

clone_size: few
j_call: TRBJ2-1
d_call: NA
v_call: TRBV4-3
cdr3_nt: TGCGCCAGCAGCCAAGAAATGGCTAGCCGCGATGAGCAGTTCTTC
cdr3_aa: CASSQEMASRDEQFF

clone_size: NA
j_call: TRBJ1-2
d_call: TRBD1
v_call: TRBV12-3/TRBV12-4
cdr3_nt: TGTGCCAGCAGTTTTATAGTGGGACAGGCGGCGTTCGTCGGCTACACCTTC
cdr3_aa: CASSFIVGQAAFVGYTF

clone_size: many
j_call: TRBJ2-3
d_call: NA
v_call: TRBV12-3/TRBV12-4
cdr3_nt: TGTGCCAGCCGGTTTGGGGGGACAAGGTCCACAGATACGCAGTATTTT
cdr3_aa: CASRFGGTRSTDTQYF

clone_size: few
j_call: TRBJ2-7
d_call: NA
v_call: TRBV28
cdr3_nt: TGTGCCAGCAGTTTATGGCGGGGGCCCTACGAGCAGTACTTC
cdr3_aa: CASSLWRGPYEQYF

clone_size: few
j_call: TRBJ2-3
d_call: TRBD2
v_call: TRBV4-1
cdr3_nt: TGCGCCAGCAGAACCGGGGGGGGCACAGATACGCAGTATTTT
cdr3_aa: CASRTGGGTDTQYF